What follows are 26 T cell receptor beta chains derived from one specimen sequenced in a study of blood T cell repertoires in COVID-19. The data were produced by immunoSEQ multiplex PCR, yet TCRdb's version contains in-frame clones alone and is incomplete. The sample shows 90,000 or so clones, over 70% of them seen only once. The sample taken for sequencing was peripheral blood. These receptors were obtained from a human donor in a cohort sampled during active COVID-19.

The chain is built from TRBV5-5 and TRBJ1-6; D remains ambiguous. The CDR3 consists of 13 residues. V gave up 1 base and J gave up 7 bases, with 6 bases separating them. Germline V CDR1 and CDR2: SGHKS, YYEKEE (reference sequence). The CDR3 bases are TGTGCCAGCAGCTTGAGCGGGAATTCACCCCTCCACTTT. Translating gives CASSLSGNSPLHF.

The chain couples TRBV7-9 to TRBJ2-3, with 7 bases that match TRBD1. The germline V gene has CDR1 SEHNR and CDR2 FQNEAQ (reference sequence). V shed 4 bases and J 3 bases; nucleotides not matched to a gene: 7. This CDR3 is built from 15 residues. CDR3 DNA sequence: TGTGCCAGCAGCTCTGACAGGGAGTATACAGATACGCAGTATTTT. It translates to CASSSDREYTDTQYF.

V usage is TRBV24-1 and J usage is TRBJ1-5; 9 nucleotides agree with TRBD1. V lost 2 bases and J lost 3; bases outside the gene matches: 4. The CDR3 is made up of 16 amino acids. Germline CDR1 KGHDR, CDR2 SFDVKD. In DNA, the CDR3 is TGTGCCACCAGTGATTCCCGGACAGGGGTCAATCAGCCCCAGCATTTT. Translated, it gives CATSDSRTGVNQPQHF.

This chain uses TRBV4-1 with TRBJ1-1; unclear D gene. V lost 4 bases to trimming and J lost 1 base, with 7 bases between them. Germline lookup yields CDR1 MGHRA and CDR2 YSYEKL. This CDR3 comprises 13 residues. CDR3 amino acids: CASSLGPNTEAFF. The CDR3 DNA reads TGCGCCAGCAGCCTGGGCCCGAACACTGAAGCTTTCTTT.

This clone has a single count. This chain uses TRBV10-1 with TRBJ1-2; D not resolved. V lost 9 bases to trimming and J lost 4 bases, with 21 bases between them. CDR3 length: 15 amino acids. Looked up from germline, CDR1 is WNHNN and CDR2 is SYGVQD (reference sequence). CDR3 in amino acids: CASVWTVPASYGYTF. The CDR3 DNA sequence: TGCGCCAGTGTCTGGACTGTCCCAGCTAGCTATGGCTACACCTTC.

The genes are TRBV5-3 and TRBJ1-6, with TRBD1 matching 7 bases. TRBV5-3 falls under the ORF class, with uncertain function. The CDR3 runs 18 residues. Germline trimming cut 3 bases from V and 9 bases from J; bases unmatched to any gene: 18. CDR3 residues: CARSSTRDSAGISSPLHF. The CDR3 DNA is TGTGCCAGAAGCTCAACCAGGGACAGTGCGGGAATAAGTTCACCCCTCCACTTT.

This rearrangement joins TRBV10-3 to TRBJ2-1, with TRBD2 matching over 7 bases. CDR3 size: 14 residues. Per the germline V gene, CDR1 is ENHRY and CDR2 is SYGVKD. The V and J ends lost 4 bases and 9 bases, in that order; junction bases with no gene match: 9. The CDR3 sequence: CAISGTSERGEQFF. For the CDR3, the DNA is TGTGCCATCAGTGGAACTAGCGAGCGCGGTGAGCAGTTCTTC.

Comments on this clone: This may stem from a read error, because a much larger clone lies one nucleotide away. The chain links TRBV7-9 to TRBJ1-5; 10 nucleotides match TRBD1. The V segment lost 5 bases and the J segment 5 bases; nucleotides outside the gene matches: 0. Germline-derived CDR1 and CDR2 are SEHNR and FQNEAQ (reference sequence). The CDR3 has 13 amino acids. In DNA form, the CDR3 reads TGTGCCAGCAGCGGGACAGGGGATCAGCCCCAGCATTTT. Protein: CASSGTGDQPQHF.

The chain couples TRBV18 to TRBJ1-1; D is uncertain. Germline V gene lookup returns CDR1 KGHSH and CDR2 LQKENI. This CDR3 is built from 12 residues. V gave up 6 bases and J gave up 1 base, with 6 bases separating them. In DNA form, the CDR3 reads TGTGCCAGCTCTGAAGCGAACACTGAAGCTTTCTTT. Its protein product is CASSEANTEAFF. Together with reference TRBV18 and TRBJ1-1, the CDR3 gives the full variable domain: NAGVMQNPRHLVRRRGQEARLRCSPMKGHSHVYWYRQLPEEGLKFMVYLQKENIIDESGMPKERFSAEFPKEGPSILRIQQVVRGDSAAYFCASSEANTEAFFGQGTRLTVV.

This chain links TRBV19 with TRBJ2-1; tentative D call: TRBD1 (5 bases). V was clipped by 4 bases and J by 7 bases, with 14 bases between them. In germline, CDR1 is LNHDA, CDR2 SQIVND (reference sequence). This CDR3 spans 14 amino acids. The CDR3 DNA sequence: TGTGCCAGTAGTAATAGTCAGGGAAAGAATGAGCAGTTCTTC. This codes for CASSNSQGKNEQFF.

The chain carries TRBV28 and TRBJ1-2, with a tentative D call TRBD1 (5 bases). CDR1 MDHEN and CDR2 SYDVKM come from the germline V gene. The ends were cut back, 8 bases at V and 4 bases at J, with 20 bases in the middle. The CDR3 extends over 15 amino acids. CDR3 in DNA: TGTGCCAGCCAAGAGCCGGGGGTCGTCTTCTATGGCTACACCTTC. Translated: CASQEPGVVFYGYTF.

This chain uses TRBV27 with TRBJ2-2; no clear D. With 3 bases removed from V and 0 bases from J, the gap between germline ends came to 2 bases. The CDR3 length is 13 residues. Looked up from germline, CDR1 is MNHEY and CDR2 is SMNVEV (reference sequence). The CDR3 region has the DNA TGTGCCAGCAGTTTCGCGAACACCGGGGAGCTGTTTTTT. Its translation: CASSFANTGELFF.

Here the CDR3 DNA reads TGTGCCAGCAGCTCCCGGGACAGAGCCTACGAGCAGTACTTC. Translation: CASSSRDRAYEQYF. The chain is built from TRBV7-9 and TRBJ2-7; 7 nucleotides line up with TRBD1. After removal of 4 bases from V and 2 bases from J, the junction contained 5 bases not matched to a gene. The CDR3 runs to 14 residues. Germline CDR1 reads SEHNR; CDR2 reads FQNEAQ (reference sequence).

The rearrangement joins TRBV25-1 to TRBJ1-6; TRBD1 agrees at 7 bases. The J segment lost 7 bases and the V segment lost 0 bases, leaving 0 bases of the junction unmatched. The V gene's germline CDR1 is MGHDK and CDR2 SYGVNS. The CDR3 is made up of 14 amino acids. CDR3 bases: TGTGCCAGCAGTGAATACAGGGGGAATTCACCCCTCCACTTT. It yields the protein CASSEYRGNSPLHF. The full variable domain, rest sourced from reference TRBV25-1 and TRBJ1-6, is EADIYQTPRYLVIGTGKKITLECSQTMGHDKMYWYQQDPGMELHLIHYSYGVNSTEKGDLSSESTVSRIRTEHFPLTLESARPSHTSQYLCASSEYRGNSPLHFGNGTRLTVT.

This clone was recorded only once. This sequence joins TRBV12-5 and TRBJ2-2; TRBD2 agrees at 8 bases. This CDR3 has 15 residues. From germline, CDR1 is LGHNT and CDR2 FRNRAP. V gave up 6 bases and J gave up 7 bases; unmatched junction bases: 10. The CDR3 sequence: CASGTGLVEHGELFF. In nucleotides, the CDR3 is TGTGCTAGTGGCACGGGACTAGTTGAACACGGGGAGCTGTTTTTT. The variable domain in full, with the rest retrieved from reference TRBV12-5 and TRBJ2-2, is DARVTQTPRHKVTEMGQEVTMRCQPILGHNTVFWYRQTMMQGLELLAYFRNRAPLDDSGMPKDRFSAEMPDATLATLKIQPSEPRDSAVYFCASGTGLVEHGELFFGEGSRLTVL.

This clone was recorded once. This chain uses TRBV4-1 with TRBJ1-4, with 9 bases identical to TRBD1. V shed 1 base, J shed 5 bases, and the junction held 5 bases outside the gene matches. The CDR3 contains 16 residues. Germline CDR1 and CDR2: MGHRA and YSYEKL. As DNA, the CDR3 is TGCGCCAGCAGCCAAGTGGGCGGGACAGGGAATGAAAAACTGTTTTTT. It specifies CASSQVGGTGNEKLFF.

Only one count was recorded for this clone. V usage is TRBV15 and J usage is TRBJ2-3; a possible D gene is TRBD2 (5 bases). The germline V and J ends were trimmed by 5 bases and 3 bases, with 12 bases remaining between them. The CDR3 is 14 amino acids. Per the germline V gene, CDR1 is LNHNV and CDR2 is YYDKDF (reference sequence). This chain's CDR3 is CATSGAGRTDTQYF. CDR3 DNA: TGTGCCACCAGCGGTGCGGGTCGGACAGATACGCAGTATTTT.

This chain links TRBV7-9 with TRBJ2-1; 7 bases are a match to TRBD2. The germline gives CDR1 SEHNR, CDR2 FQNEAQ (reference sequence). CDR3 length equals 13 residues. Trimming took 8 bases from V and 1 from J; bases not matched to a gene: 2. CDR3 nucleotides: TGTGCCAGCGCCGGGGGGTCCTACAATGAGCAGTTCTTC. Its protein product is CASAGGSYNEQFF.

This clone was recorded once. V and J are TRBV7-9 and TRBJ2-5; D gene ambiguous. Trimming took 5 bases from V and 5 from J, leaving 6 bases between them. This CDR3 is built from 11 residues. Germline V gives CDR1 SEHNR, CDR2 FQNEAQ (reference sequence). The chain's CDR3 is CASSPSETQYF. As DNA, the CDR3 is TGTGCCAGCAGCCCCTCCGAGACCCAGTACTTC.

The chain links TRBV28 to TRBJ1-4; 9 positions agree with TRBD1. Trimming cost V 7 bases and J 9 bases; bases outside gene matches: 9. This CDR3 region has 14 residues. The V gene's germline CDR1 is MDHEN and CDR2 SYDVKM. Here the CDR3 reads CASISEGQGQKLFF. The CDR3 DNA reads as TGTGCCAGCATTTCTGAGGGACAGGGACAAAAACTGTTTTTT.

The chain has TRBV7-2 and TRBJ2-5, with D perhaps TRBD1 (5 bases). This CDR3 region has 16 residues. Trimming removed 5 bases at V and 7 bases at J, with 23 bases between. Germline assignment: CDR1 SGHTA and CDR2 FQGNSA. The CDR3, as DNA: TGTGCCAGCAGCCCAGGGCGAATGGAAGAAAGGGGGACCCAGTACTTC. Its protein is CASSPGRMEERGTQYF.

The chain combines TRBV15 with TRBJ1-3, with D possibly matching TRBD1 (6 bases). V lost 5 bases and J lost 0, with 11 bases in between. Germline V gene lookup returns CDR1 LNHNV and CDR2 YYDKDF (reference sequence). The CDR3 sequence is 15 residues long. CDR3 sequence (DNA): TGTGCCACCAGCCGAACAGGGTCCTCTGGAAACACCATATATTTT. It specifies CATSRTGSSGNTIYF.

The chain uses TRBV28 and TRBJ1-1; D not resolved. From germline, CDR1 is MDHEN and CDR2 SYDVKM. The CDR3 is 12 amino acids. Trimming removed 9 bases at V and 6 bases at J, with 14 bases between. This CDR3 reads CASSTGWAEAFF. DNA of the CDR3: TGTGCCAGTTCTACGGGGTGGGCTGAAGCTTTCTTT.

The chain recombines TRBV9 with TRBJ2-1, with 10 positions matching TRBD2. Germline CDR1 is SGDLS and CDR2 is YYNGEE. This CDR3 comprises 15 residues. V dropped 3 bases and J dropped 7; count of bases not matched to a gene: 7. In DNA, the CDR3 is TGTGCCAGCAGCGAGGGAGCGGGAGGGCCGAATGAGCAGTTCTTC. Translating gives CASSEGAGGPNEQFF.

The rearrangement links TRBV19 to TRBJ2-3, with TRBD2 matching 7 bases. The CDR3 sequence is 14 residues long. Germline V gives CDR1 LNHDA, CDR2 SQIVND (reference sequence). The V gene end was trimmed by 4 bases and the J gene end by 1 base; junction bases not matched to a gene: 2. In DNA, the CDR3 is TGTGCCAGTAGTACGAGCGGGGGCACAGATACGCAGTATTTT. Translation gives CASSTSGGTDTQYF.

The chain couples TRBV11-2 to TRBJ2-5; weak D call: TRBD2 (5 bases). V was trimmed by 2 bases and J by 7 bases, leaving 20 bases between them. Germline V gene data show CDR1 as SGHAT and CDR2 as FQNNGV. CDR3 size: 16 residues. The CDR3 DNA is TGTGCCAGCAGCTTACCCTCGGACTTTCCCGATTGGACCCAGTACTTC. This translates into CASSLPSDFPDWTQYF.